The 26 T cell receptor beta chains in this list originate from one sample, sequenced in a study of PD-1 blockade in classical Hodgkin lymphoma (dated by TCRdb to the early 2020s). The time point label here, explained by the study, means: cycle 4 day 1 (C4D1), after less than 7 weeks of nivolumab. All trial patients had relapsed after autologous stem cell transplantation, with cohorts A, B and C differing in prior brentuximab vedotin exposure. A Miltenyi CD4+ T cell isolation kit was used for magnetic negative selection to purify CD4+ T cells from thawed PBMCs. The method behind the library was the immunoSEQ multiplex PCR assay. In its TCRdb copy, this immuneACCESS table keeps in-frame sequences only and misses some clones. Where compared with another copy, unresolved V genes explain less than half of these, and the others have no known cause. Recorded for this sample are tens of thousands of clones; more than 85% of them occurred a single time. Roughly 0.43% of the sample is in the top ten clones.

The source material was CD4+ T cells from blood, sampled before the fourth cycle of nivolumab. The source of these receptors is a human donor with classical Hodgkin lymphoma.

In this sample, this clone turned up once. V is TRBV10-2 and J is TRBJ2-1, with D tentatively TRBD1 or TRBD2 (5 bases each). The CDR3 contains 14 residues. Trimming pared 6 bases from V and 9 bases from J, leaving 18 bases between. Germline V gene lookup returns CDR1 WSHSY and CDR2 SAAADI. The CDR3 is CASRAGTPYGEQFF. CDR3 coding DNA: TGCGCCAGCAGGGCCGGGACCCCTTACGGTGAGCAGTTCTTC.

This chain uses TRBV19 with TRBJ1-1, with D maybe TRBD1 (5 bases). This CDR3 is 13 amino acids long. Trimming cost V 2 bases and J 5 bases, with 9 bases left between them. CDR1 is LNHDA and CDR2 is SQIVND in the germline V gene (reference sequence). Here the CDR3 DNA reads TGTGCCAGTAGTATACTGGGGGAGACTGAAGCTTTCTTT. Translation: CASSILGETEAFF. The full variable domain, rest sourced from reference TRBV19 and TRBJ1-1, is DGGITQSPKYLFRKEGQNVTLSCEQNLNHDAMYWYRQDPGQGLRLIYYSQIVNDFQKGDIAEGYSVSREKKESFPLTVTSAQKNPTAFYLCASSILGETEAFFGQGTRLTVV.

CDR3 region: CASRQGLAGQETQYF. As DNA, the CDR3 is TGCGCCAGCAGACAAGGACTAGCGGGGCAAGAGACCCAGTACTTC. The chain combines TRBV10-2 with TRBJ2-5, with TRBD2 identical over 12 bases. The ends lost 6 bases at V and 2 bases at J; junction bases unmatched: 4. CDR1 is WSHSY, CDR2 SAAADI, per germline. This CDR3 has 15 residues.

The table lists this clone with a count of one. As DNA, the CDR3 is TGTGCCAGCAGCAGGGACAGGTTAAATTCACCCCTCCACTTT. Its translation: CASSRDRLNSPLHF. The gene calls are TRBV9 and TRBJ1-6, with 8 bases aligning to TRBD1. The germline gives CDR1 SGDLS, CDR2 YYNGEE. The CDR3 has 14 amino acids. J was trimmed by 7 bases and V by 4 bases; bases with no gene match: 4.

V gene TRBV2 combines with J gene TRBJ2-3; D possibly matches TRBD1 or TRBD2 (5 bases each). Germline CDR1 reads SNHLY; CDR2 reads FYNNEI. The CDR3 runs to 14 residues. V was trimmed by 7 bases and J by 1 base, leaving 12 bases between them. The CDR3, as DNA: TGTGCCAGCAACCGGGACGGAGGCACAGATACGCAGTATTTT. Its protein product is CASNRDGGTDTQYF.

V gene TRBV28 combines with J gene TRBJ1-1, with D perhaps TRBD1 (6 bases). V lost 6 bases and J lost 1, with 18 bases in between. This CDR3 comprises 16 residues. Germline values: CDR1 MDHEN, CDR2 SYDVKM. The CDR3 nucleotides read TGTGCCAGCAGGATCAGGGGCTTTAGTACGAACACTGAAGCTTTCTTT. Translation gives CASRIRGFSTNTEAFF.

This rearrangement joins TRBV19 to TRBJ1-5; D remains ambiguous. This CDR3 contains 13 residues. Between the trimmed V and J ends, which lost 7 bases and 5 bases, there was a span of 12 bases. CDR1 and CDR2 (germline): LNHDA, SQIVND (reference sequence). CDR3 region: CASMSFGDQPQHF. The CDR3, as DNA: TGTGCCAGTATGTCGTTTGGGGATCAGCCCCAGCATTTT.

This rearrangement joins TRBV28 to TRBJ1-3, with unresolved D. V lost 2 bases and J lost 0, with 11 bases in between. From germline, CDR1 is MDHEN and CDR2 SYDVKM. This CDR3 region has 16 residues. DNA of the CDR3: TGTGCCAGCAGTTTAGCGGACGGACTCTCTGGAAACACCATATATTTT. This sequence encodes CASSLADGLSGNTIYF.

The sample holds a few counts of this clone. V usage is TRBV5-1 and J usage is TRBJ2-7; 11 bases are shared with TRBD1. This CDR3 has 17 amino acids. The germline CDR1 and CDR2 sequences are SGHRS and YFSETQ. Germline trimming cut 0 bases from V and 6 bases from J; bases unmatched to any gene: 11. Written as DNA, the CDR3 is TGCGCCAGCAGCTTGGTGCCGTTGGGGACAGGGGGTGGCGAGCAGTACTTC. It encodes CASSLVPLGTGGGEQYF.

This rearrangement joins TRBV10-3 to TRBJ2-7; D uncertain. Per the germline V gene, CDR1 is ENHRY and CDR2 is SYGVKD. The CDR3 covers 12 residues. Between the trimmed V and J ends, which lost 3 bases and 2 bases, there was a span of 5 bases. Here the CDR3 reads CAISDKAYEQYF. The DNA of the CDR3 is TGTGCCATCAGTGACAAAGCCTACGAGCAGTACTTC.

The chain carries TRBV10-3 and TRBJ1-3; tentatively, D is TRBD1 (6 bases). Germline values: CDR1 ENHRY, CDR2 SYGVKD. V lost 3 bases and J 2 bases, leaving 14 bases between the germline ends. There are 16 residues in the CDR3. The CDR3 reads CAISDTDRFAGNTIYF. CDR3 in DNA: TGTGCCATCAGTGATACAGACAGGTTCGCTGGAAACACCATATATTTT.

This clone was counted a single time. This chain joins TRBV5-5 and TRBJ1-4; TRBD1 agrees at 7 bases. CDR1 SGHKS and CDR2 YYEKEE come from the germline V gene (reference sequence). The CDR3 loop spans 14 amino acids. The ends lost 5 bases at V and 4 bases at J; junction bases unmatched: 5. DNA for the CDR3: TGTGCCAGCAGTGACAGGGCGCTTAATGAAAAACTGTTTTTT. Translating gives CASSDRALNEKLFF.

DNA of the CDR3: TGTGCCAGCAGTTCGGGGATGGGGTATGGCTACACCTTC. Translated, it gives CASSSGMGYGYTF. The chain has TRBV28 and TRBJ1-2; no clear D. Trimming took off 4 bases at V and 5 bases at J, with 11 bases between the two ends. The V gene's germline CDR1 is MDHEN and CDR2 SYDVKM. The CDR3 totals 13 residues.

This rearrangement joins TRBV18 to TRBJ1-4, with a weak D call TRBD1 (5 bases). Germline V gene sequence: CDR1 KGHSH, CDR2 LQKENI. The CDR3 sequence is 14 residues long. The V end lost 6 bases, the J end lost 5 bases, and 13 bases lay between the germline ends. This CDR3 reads CASSQGLGNEKLFF. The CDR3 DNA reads TGTGCCAGCTCTCAGGGCCTCGGGAATGAAAAACTGTTTTTT. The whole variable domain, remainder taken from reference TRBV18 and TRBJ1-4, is NAGVMQNPRHLVRRRGQEARLRCSPMKGHSHVYWYRQLPEEGLKFMVYLQKENIIDESGMPKERFSAEFPKEGPSILRIQQVVRGDSAAYFCASSQGLGNEKLFFGSGTQLSVL.

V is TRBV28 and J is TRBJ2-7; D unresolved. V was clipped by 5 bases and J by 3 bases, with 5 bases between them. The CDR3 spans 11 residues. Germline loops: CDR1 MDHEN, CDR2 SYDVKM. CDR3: CASSKSYEQYF. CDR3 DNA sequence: TGTGCCAGCAGTAAAAGCTACGAGCAGTACTTC.

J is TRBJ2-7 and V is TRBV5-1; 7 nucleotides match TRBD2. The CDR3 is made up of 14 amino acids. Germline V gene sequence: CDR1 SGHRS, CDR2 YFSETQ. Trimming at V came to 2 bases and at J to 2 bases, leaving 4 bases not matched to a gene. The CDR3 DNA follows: TGCGCCAGCAGCTTTGGGCGGGGGACCTACGAGCAGTACTTC. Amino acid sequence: CASSFGRGTYEQYF.

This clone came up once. The CDR3 nucleotides read TGTGCCAGCATTACCTGGACAGGGTTGAATCAGCCCCAGCATTTT. This translates into CASITWTGLNQPQHF. This sequence joins TRBV28 and TRBJ1-5; 8 bases are a match to TRBD1. Germline CDR1 and CDR2: MDHEN and SYDVKM. V lost 7 bases, J lost 4 bases, and 9 bases stayed unmatched. This CDR3 comprises 15 residues.

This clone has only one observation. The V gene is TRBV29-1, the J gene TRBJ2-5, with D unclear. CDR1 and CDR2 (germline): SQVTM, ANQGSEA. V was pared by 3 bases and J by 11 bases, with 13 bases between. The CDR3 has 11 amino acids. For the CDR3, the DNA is TGCAGCGTTGACGGTGGGTTAGAGCAGTACTTC. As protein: CSVDGGLEQYF.

The CDR3 protein is CASSLVVNTEAFF. DNA for the CDR3: TGTGCCAGCAGCTTAGTCGTGAACACTGAAGCTTTCTTT. V gene TRBV11-2 combines with J gene TRBJ1-1, with unresolved D. Trimming removed 1 base at V and 0 bases at J, with 3 bases between. Germline V gene data show CDR1 as SGHAT and CDR2 as FQNNGV. This CDR3 contains 13 residues.

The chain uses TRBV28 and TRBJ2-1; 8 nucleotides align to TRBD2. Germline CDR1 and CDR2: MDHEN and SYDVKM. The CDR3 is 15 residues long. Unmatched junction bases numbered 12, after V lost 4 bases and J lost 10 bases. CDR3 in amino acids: CASSYAGTRLIEQFF. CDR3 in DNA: TGTGCCAGCAGTTACGCCGGGACTAGATTAATCGAGCAGTTCTTC.

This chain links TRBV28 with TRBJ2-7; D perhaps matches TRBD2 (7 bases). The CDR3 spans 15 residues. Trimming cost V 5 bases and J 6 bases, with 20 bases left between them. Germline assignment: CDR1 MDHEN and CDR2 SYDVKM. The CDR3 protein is CASSPQLGGVGEQYF. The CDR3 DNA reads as TGTGCCAGCAGTCCACAATTAGGGGGGGTGGGCGAGCAGTACTTC.

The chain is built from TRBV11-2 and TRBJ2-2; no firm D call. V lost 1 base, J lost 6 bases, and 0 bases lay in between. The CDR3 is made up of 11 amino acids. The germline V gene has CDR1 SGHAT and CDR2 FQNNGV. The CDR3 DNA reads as TGTGCCAGCAGCTTAGCCGGGGAGCTGTTTTTT. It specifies CASSLAGELFF. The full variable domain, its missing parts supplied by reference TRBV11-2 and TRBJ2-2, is EAGVAQSPRYKIIEKRQSVAFWCNPISGHATLYWYQQILGQGPKLLIQFQNNGVVDDSQLPKDRFSAERLKGVDSTLKIQPAKLEDSAVYLCASSLAGELFFGEGSRLTVL.

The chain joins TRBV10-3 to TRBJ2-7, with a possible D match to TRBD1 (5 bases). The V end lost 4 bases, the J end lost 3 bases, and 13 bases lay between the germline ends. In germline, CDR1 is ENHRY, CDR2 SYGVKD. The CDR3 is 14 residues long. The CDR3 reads CAISGQGKDYEQYF. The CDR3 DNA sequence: TGTGCCATCAGTGGGCAGGGAAAGGACTACGAGCAGTACTTC.

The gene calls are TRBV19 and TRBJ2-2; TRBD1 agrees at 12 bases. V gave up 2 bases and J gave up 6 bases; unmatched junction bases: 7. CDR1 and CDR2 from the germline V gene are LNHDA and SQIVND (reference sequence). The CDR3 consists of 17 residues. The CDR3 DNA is TGTGCCAGTAGTATATGGGACAGGGGGCGGATTCCCGGGGAGCTGTTTTTT. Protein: CASSIWDRGRIPGELFF.

For the CDR3, the DNA is TGTGCCAGCAGTTGGGGGACTAGCCGTTACGAGCAGTACTTC. It encodes CASSWGTSRYEQYF. The chain employs TRBV27 and TRBJ2-7; 9 bases line up with TRBD2. Germline CDR1 MNHEY, CDR2 SMNVEV (reference sequence). The CDR3 consists of 14 residues. Germline trimming cut 4 bases from V and 4 bases from J; bases unmatched to any gene: 5.

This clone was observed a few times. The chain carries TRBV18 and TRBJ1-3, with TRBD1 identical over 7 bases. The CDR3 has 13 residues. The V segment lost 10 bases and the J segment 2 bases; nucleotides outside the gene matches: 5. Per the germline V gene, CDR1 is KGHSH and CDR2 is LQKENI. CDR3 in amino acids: CAIQTGPGNTIYF. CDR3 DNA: TGTGCCATCCAGACAGGGCCTGGAAACACCATATATTTT.